The next 13 T cell receptor beta chains were all read from a single sample in a study of blood T cell repertoires in COVID-19. Produced via immunoSEQ multiplex PCR; TCRdb's table is partial and in-frame only. Among about 270,000 clones listed, around 86% were seen once. The sample comprised peripheral blood. All receptors come from a man aged 40-49 years with active or convalescent COVID-19.

The chain has TRBV5-6 and TRBJ2-7; 8 nucleotides align to TRBD2. This CDR3 comprises 14 residues. V lost 0 bases and J lost 4; bases outside the gene matches: 3. Per germline, CDR1 SGHDT and CDR2 YYEEEE. In DNA form, the CDR3 reads TGTGCCAGCAGCTTGGGGACGGGAGGGTACGAGCAGTACTTC. It encodes CASSLGTGGYEQYF.

This clone was seen a few times. The chain recombines TRBV15 with TRBJ1-3; 7 bases align to TRBD1. The CDR3 has 16 residues. In germline, CDR1 is LNHNV, CDR2 YYDKDF (reference sequence). The V and J ends lost 4 bases and 1 base, in that order; junction bases with no gene match: 7. Written as DNA, the CDR3 is TGTGCCACCAGCAAATCCCGGGACAGTTCTGGAAACACCATATATTTT. This translates into CATSKSRDSSGNTIYF.

About this clone itself: A read error may account for a junction end that differs from germline. The V call is TRBV6-5, the J call TRBJ1-1, with a possible D match to TRBD1 (6 bases). The CDR3 spans 15 residues. From germline, CDR1 is MNHEY and CDR2 SVGAGI. CDR3 loop: CASSPPSGQNSEAFF. CDR3 bases: TGTGCCAGCAGTCCCCCCTCAGGACAGAACAGTGAAGCTTTCTTT.

This sequence joins TRBV12-3 or TRBV12-4 and TRBJ2-3; perhaps TRBD2 as D (6 bases). The CDR3 runs to 11 residues. Deletions cut 5 bases from V and 8 bases from J, with 8 bases between. The CDR3 DNA is TGTGCCAGCAGTCCCGGGGGTACGCAGTATTTT. Translation gives CASSPGGTQYF.

The chain recombines TRBV24-1 with TRBJ2-1, with 10 bases matching TRBD2. Trimming took 5 bases from V and 6 from J; bases not matched to a gene: 12. The germline V gene has CDR1 KGHDR and CDR2 SFDVKD. CDR3 length: 17 residues. The CDR3 coding sequence is TGTGCCACCAGTGCTGTCACCGGGACTAGCGTCGGCAATGAGCAGTTCTTC. This encodes CATSAVTGTSVGNEQFF.

This clone was counted only a few times. V usage is TRBV28 and J usage is TRBJ2-1, with 8 bases lining up with TRBD2. The germline V gene has CDR1 MDHEN and CDR2 SYDVKM. The CDR3 consists of 15 residues. After removal of 6 bases from V and 6 bases from J, the junction contained 10 bases not matched to a gene. The CDR3 nucleotides are TGTGCCAGCAGGGAAGGTAGCGGGGTCGGCAATGAGCAGTTCTTC. Translation: CASREGSGVGNEQFF.

The genes are TRBV9 and TRBJ2-2; D possibly corresponds to TRBD2 (5 bases). From germline, CDR1 is SGDLS and CDR2 YYNGEE. The CDR3 length is 15 residues. V lost 1 base to trimming and J lost 6 bases, with 13 bases between them. CDR3 DNA: TGTGCCAGCAGCGTAAGAACTAGTCAGGCCGGGGAGCTGTTTTTT. Protein: CASSVRTSQAGELFF.

The chain links TRBV7-9 to TRBJ2-1; 8 nucleotides agree with TRBD2. J lost 5 bases, V lost 2 bases, and 5 bases had no gene match. The CDR3 extends over 15 amino acids. CDR1 is SEHNR, CDR2 FQNEAQ, per germline (reference sequence). CDR3 sequence reads: CASSLRAGENNEQFF. Here the CDR3 DNA reads TGTGCCAGCAGCTTAAGAGCGGGAGAAAACAATGAGCAGTTCTTC.

In this sample, this clone turned up a few times. This chain links TRBV19 with TRBJ1-1; the D is unclear. From germline, CDR1 is LNHDA and CDR2 SQIVND (reference sequence). The germline V and J ends were trimmed by 4 bases and 1 base, with 10 bases remaining between them. CDR3 length: 14 residues. CDR3 amino acids: CASSTFYTNTEAFF. CDR3 nucleotide sequence: TGTGCCAGTAGTACTTTCTATACGAACACTGAAGCTTTCTTT.

The gene calls are TRBV5-8 and TRBJ2-7, with 7 bases matching TRBD2. There are 12 residues in the CDR3. The J segment lost 4 bases and the V segment lost 9 bases, leaving 7 bases of the junction unmatched. The V gene's germline CDR1 is SGHTS and CDR2 YDEGEE. The CDR3 spells CATGRARYEQYF. CDR3 coding DNA: TGTGCCACGGGGAGGGCGAGGTACGAGCAGTACTTC. Full variable domain (rest looked up from reference TRBV5-8 and TRBJ2-7): EAGVTQSPTHLIKTRGQQATLRCSPISGHTSVYWYQQALGLGLQFLLWYDEGEERNRGNFPPRFSGRQFPNYSSELNVNALELEDSALYLCATGRARYEQYFGPGTRLTVT.

The chain combines TRBV10-3 with TRBJ1-1, with TRBD1 matching 9 bases. There are 14 residues in the CDR3. The V gene's germline CDR1 is ENHRY and CDR2 SYGVKD. V lost 6 bases and J lost 6; bases outside the gene matches: 8. Here the CDR3 reads CAISDGTGLPEAFF. The CDR3, as DNA: TGTGCCATCAGCGATGGGACAGGGCTCCCTGAAGCTTTCTTT.

This clone was observed a handful of times. At one boundary the junction diverges from the germline segment, which might be a read error. The J gene is TRBJ2-3, the V gene TRBV7-2; 11 bases map to TRBD2. The germline CDR1 and CDR2 sequences are SGHTA and FQGNSA. This CDR3 contains 13 residues. Here the CDR3 DNA reads TGTGCCAGCAGCCCAACAACTAGCGGGGGTCGACTTTTT. Its translation is CASSPTTSGGRLF.

V usage is TRBV3-1 (or the pseudogene TRBV3-2) and J usage is TRBJ2-1, with TRBD2 identical over 10 bases. CDR3 size: 17 residues. The germline V gene has CDR1 LGHDT and CDR2 YNNKEL (reference sequence). With 0 bases clipped from V and 6 bases from J, the junction kept 8 bases outside the gene matches. CDR3 region: CASSQDFSAGGGNEQFF. The CDR3 nucleotides read TGTGCCAGCAGCCAAGATTTTTCAGCGGGAGGGGGCAATGAGCAGTTCTTC.